This TCR beta chain was found in a study of T cell changes during pregnancy in multiple sclerosis. Generated by immunoSEQ multiplex PCR, the TCRdb table keeps only in-frame clones and is missing some. Counted here are tens of thousands of clones, around 94% occurring once; the ten biggest clones make up roughly 0.81%. The CDR3 consists of 16 residues. V lost 0 bases and J lost 1, with 12 bases in between. Looked up from germline, CDR1 is SGHTS and CDR2 is YDEGEE. Source: peripheral blood, taken in the third trimester of pregnancy. This chain joins TRBV5-8 and TRBJ2-3, with D possibly matching TRBD2 (5 bases). This clonotype was sampled from a female donor with multiple sclerosis, enrolled in a pregnancy study. Here the CDR3 reads CASSLARSSGTDTQYF. In DNA, the CDR3 is TGTGCCAGCAGCTTGGCCCGGAGTAGCGGCACAGATACGCAGTATTTT.